This T cell receptor beta chain came from a study of shared clonotypes between healthy human individuals. Study observations and caveats: A limitation of the genetic and exposure-history diversity represented arose from few donors.

Concerning this clone: Antigen unknown.

The ends were cut back, 3 bases at V and 1 base at J, with 13 bases in the middle. The CDR3 is made up of 16 amino acids. Germline V gene data show CDR1 as SGHAT and CDR2 as FQNNGV. Repertoires were generated with immunoSEQ multiplex PCR, while TCRdb's copy carries only in-frame clones and drops some. The sample has about 1.1 million clones, around 77% seen once. This chain links TRBV11-2 with TRBJ2-1, with TRBD1 as a possible D gene (6 bases). The TCR originated in a man between 18 and 29 years old in good health. Some clones in this sample may be carry-over from other donors' samples. Specimen: memory CD4+ T cells from PBMCs. Subset indicated: CD45RA-negative fraction. The CDR3, as DNA: TGTGCCAGCAGCTTCCCAGGGGTCCTTTCCTACAATGAGCAGTTCTTC. Translating it yields CASSFPGVLSYNEQFF. Looking up the rest from reference TRBV11-2 and TRBJ2-1 gives the full variable domain: EAGVAQSPRYKIIEKRQSVAFWCNPISGHATLYWYQQILGQGPKLLIQFQNNGVVDDSQLPKDRFSAERLKGVDSTLKIQPAKLEDSAVYLCASSFPGVLSYNEQFFGPGTRLTVL.